The source of this T cell receptor (beta chain) is a study of shared clonotypes between healthy human individuals. Study-wide context: Plates per donor: three CD4 naive, three CD4 memory, two CD8 naive, one CD8 memory. Study outcomes and limitations: Limited genetic and exposure-history diversity came from having few donors.

CD45RO-negative, CCR7-positively selected cells formed the naive CD8 fraction, excluding terminally differentiated effector memory CD45RA+ cells. From germline, CDR1 is SGHDN and CDR2 FVKESK. The CDR3 is made up of 13 amino acids. The V and J ends lost 3 bases and 3 bases respectively, with 9 bases between them. It was across several immunoSEQ plates that each subset's genomic DNA was evenly split. The repertoire was sequenced with immunoSEQ multiplex PCR; TCRdb's copy has only in-frame clones and lacks some. The sample contains about 2 million clones, around 96% of which appear only once. In regard to this clone: Its antigen is not identified.

The TCR originated in a man aged 18 to 29 in good health. This chain links TRBV14 with TRBJ2-7, with D possibly matching TRBD2 (6 bases). The sequenced sample was naive CD8+ T cells sorted from blood. For the CDR3, the DNA is TGTGCCAGCAGCCAGGGGACTCACTACGAGCAGTACTTC. Its protein is CASSQGTHYEQYF.